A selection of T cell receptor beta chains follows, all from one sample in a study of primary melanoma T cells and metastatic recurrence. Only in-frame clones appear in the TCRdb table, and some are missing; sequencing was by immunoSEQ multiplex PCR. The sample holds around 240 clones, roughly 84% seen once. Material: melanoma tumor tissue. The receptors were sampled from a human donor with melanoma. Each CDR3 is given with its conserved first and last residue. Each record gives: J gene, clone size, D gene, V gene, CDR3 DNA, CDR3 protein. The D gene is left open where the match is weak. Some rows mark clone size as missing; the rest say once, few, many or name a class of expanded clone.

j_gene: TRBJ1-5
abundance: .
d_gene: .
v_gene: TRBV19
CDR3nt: TGTGCCAGTAGTATAGATGTGAACTTAGAGGCCCAGCCCCAGCATTTT
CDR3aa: CASSIDVNLEAQPQHF

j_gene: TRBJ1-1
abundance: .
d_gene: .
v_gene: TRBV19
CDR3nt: TGTGTCAGTACCCAACGGGAGAACACTGAAGCTTTCTTT
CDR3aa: CVSTQRENTEAFF

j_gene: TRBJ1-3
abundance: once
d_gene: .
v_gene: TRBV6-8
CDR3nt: TGTGCCATCACGGAGAACTTCTCTGGAAACACCATATATTTT
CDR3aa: CAITENFSGNTIYF

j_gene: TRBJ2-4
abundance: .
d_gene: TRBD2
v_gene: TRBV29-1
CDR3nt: TGCAGCGTTCTTAGCGGGGGGCACATTCAGTACTTC
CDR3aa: CSVLSGGHIQYF

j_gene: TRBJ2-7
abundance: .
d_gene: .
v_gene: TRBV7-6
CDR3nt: TGTGCCAGCAGCTTAGGCACAGCTGGCTACGAGCAGTACTTC
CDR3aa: CASSLGTAGYEQYF

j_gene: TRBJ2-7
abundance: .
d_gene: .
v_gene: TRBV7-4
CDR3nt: TGTGCCAGCAGCTTAGAGGGTGGACCCAGTTTCTACGAGCAGTACTTC
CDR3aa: CASSLEGGPSFYEQYF

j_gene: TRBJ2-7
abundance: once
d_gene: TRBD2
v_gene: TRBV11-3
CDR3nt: TGTGCCAGCAGCTATACTAGCGGGGGGCACCACTCTTACGAGCAGTACTTC
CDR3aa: CASSYTSGGHHSYEQYF

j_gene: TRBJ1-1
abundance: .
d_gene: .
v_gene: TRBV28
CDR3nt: TGTGCCAGCGGACCGGGACCACTGAACACTGAAGCTTTCTTT
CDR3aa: CASGPGPLNTEAFF

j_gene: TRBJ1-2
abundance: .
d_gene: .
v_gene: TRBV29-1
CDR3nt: TGCAGCGTTGGGGAGTTTGGCTATGGCTACACCTTC
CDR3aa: CSVGEFGYGYTF

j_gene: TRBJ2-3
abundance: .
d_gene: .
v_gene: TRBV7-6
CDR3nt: TGTGCCAGCAGAGTTTCTGCAGACTACAGCACAGATACGCAGTATTTT
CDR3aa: CASRVSADYSTDTQYF

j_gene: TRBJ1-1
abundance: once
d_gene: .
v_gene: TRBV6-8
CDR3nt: TGTGCCAGCAGTTATCGGGGTTACACTGAAGCTTTCTTT
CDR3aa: CASSYRGYTEAFF

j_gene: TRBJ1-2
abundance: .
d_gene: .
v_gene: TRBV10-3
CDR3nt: TGTGCCATCAGTGAGTCGAGCAGACATCCTAACTATGGCTACACCTTC
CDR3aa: CAISESSRHPNYGYTF

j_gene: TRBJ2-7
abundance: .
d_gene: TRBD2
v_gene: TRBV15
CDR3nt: TGTGCCACCAGCAGAGATCTAGCGGGGACCGAGCAGTACTTC
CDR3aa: CATSRDLAGTEQYF

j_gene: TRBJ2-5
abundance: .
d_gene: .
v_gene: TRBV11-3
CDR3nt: TGTGCCAGCAGCTTGAATTGGGGGGCGAAGGAGACCCAGTACTTC
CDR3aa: CASSLNWGAKETQYF

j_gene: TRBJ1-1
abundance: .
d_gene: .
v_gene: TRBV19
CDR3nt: TGTGCCAGTAGTATGATTCGGCATGAAGCTTTCTTT
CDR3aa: CASSMIRHEAFF

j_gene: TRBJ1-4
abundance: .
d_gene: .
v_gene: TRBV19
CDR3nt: TGTGCCAGTAGTCCGGGACGCAGTGAAAAACTGTTTTTT
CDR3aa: CASSPGRSEKLFF

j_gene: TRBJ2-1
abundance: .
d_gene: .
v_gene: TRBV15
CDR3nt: TGTGCCACCAGCAGAGATGCGATAGCTCATGAGCAGTTCTTC
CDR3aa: CATSRDAIAHEQFF

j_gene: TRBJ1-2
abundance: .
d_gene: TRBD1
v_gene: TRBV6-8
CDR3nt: TGTGCCATCAGTACCACAGGGGGCGCGTTGTTTGGCTACACCTTC
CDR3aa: CAISTTGGALFGYTF

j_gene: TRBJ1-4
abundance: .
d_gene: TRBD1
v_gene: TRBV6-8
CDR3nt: TGTGCCAGCAGCCTGGACAGGGCTTACGAAAAACTGTTTTTT
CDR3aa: CASSLDRAYEKLFF

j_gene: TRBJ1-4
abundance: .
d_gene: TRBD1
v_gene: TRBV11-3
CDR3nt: TGTGCCAGCAGCTTAAACCGGGACAGGGCGAAGGAAAAACTGTTTTTT
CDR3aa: CASSLNRDRAKEKLFF

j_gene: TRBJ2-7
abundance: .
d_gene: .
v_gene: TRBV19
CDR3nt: TGTGCCAGTAGTGTCGGACAGCTCTACGAGCAGTACTTC
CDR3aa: CASSVGQLYEQYF

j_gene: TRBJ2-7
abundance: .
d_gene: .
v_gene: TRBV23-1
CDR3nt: TGCGCCAGCAGTCAAAAAGTTGGAGGCCTGAACCCCCCCTACGAGCAGTACTTC
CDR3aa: CASSQKVGGLNPPYEQYF

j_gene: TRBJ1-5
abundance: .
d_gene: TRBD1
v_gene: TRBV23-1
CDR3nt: TGCTCACCCTGGACAGGCAGAATTCGCTATAGCAATCAGCCCCAGCATTTT
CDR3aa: CSPWTGRIRYSNQPQHF

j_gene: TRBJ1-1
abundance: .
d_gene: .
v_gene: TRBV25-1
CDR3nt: TGTGCCAGCAGCGACAGGAACACTGAAGCTTTCTTT
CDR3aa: CASSDRNTEAFF

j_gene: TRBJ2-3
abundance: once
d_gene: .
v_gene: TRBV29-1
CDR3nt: TGCAGCGTTGAGACCCAAGGGCGGGCGCAGTATTTT
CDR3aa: CSVETQGRAQYF

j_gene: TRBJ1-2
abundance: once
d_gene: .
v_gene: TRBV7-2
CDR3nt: TGTGCCAGCAGCGCCACAGGTACCGTTGGCTACACCTTC
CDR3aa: CASSATGTVGYTF

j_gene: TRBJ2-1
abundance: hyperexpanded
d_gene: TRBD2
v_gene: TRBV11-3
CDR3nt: TGTGCCAGCAGTCCTACTAGCGGGGCCTACAATGAGCAGTTCTTC
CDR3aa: CASSPTSGAYNEQFF

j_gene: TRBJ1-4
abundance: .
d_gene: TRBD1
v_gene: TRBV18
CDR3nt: TGTGCCAGCTCACCGACAGGGGGCGGTGAAAAACTGTTTTTT
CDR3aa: CASSPTGGGEKLFF

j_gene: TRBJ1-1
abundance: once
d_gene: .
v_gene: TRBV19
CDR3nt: TGTGCCAGTTCCACATTGGGTAGGAACACTGAAGCTTTCTTT
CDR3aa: CASSTLGRNTEAFF

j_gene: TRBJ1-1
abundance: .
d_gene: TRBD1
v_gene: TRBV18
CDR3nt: TGTGCCAGCTCACCCCAGACAGGGACTGAAGCTTTCTTT
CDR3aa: CASSPQTGTEAFF

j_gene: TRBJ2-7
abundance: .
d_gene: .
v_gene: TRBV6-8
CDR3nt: TGTGCCAGCAGTTACTCGGCTGGGTACGAGCAGTACTTC
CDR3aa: CASSYSAGYEQYF